Below are 32 T cell receptor beta chains sequenced from a single sample in a study of preoperative IRX-2 immunotherapy in early breast cancer. The treatment is: preoperative locoregional IRX-2 cytokine immunotherapy. Sequencing used immunoSEQ multiplex PCR; TCRdb keeps in-frame clones, though not all of them. Seen here are around 34,000 clones, 90% to 95% observed once, and the top ten hold about 6.8%. Specimen collection occurred from a patient treated with IRX-2 immunotherapy. These receptor sequences come from a human donor with breast cancer.

The chain recombines TRBV11-2 with TRBJ1-3; no clear D. V lost 0 bases to trimming and J lost 3 bases, with 24 bases between them. This CDR3 contains 20 residues. Germline lookup yields CDR1 SGHAT and CDR2 FQNNGV. This CDR3 reads CASSLEDFTGGTYYGNTIYF. CDR3 coding DNA: TGTGCCAGCAGCTTAGAGGATTTTACGGGCGGAACCTATTATGGAAACACCATATATTTT.

The chain joins TRBV19 to TRBJ2-5; 12 bases are a match to TRBD2. The CDR3 loop spans 15 amino acids. J was trimmed by 2 bases and V by 6 bases; bases with no gene match: 4. Germline V gene lookup returns CDR1 LNHDA and CDR2 SQIVND (reference sequence). The CDR3 protein is CASRRLAGDQETQYF. The CDR3 DNA reads as TGTGCCAGTAGGCGACTAGCGGGGGATCAAGAGACCCAGTACTTC. The whole variable domain, remainder taken from reference TRBV19 and TRBJ2-5, is DGGITQSPKYLFRKEGQNVTLSCEQNLNHDAMYWYRQDPGQGLRLIYYSQIVNDFQKGDIAEGYSVSREKKESFPLTVTSAQKNPTAFYLCASRRLAGDQETQYFGPGTRLLVL.

CDR3 protein: CASSDLRAGGNTEAFF. The CDR3 DNA sequence: TGTGCCAGCAGTGATCTGAGGGCTGGGGGTAACACTGAAGCTTTCTTT. V is TRBV6-1 and J is TRBJ1-1; D may be TRBD1 (5 bases). This CDR3 contains 16 residues. Germline V gene data show CDR1 as MNHNS and CDR2 as SASEGT. V was cut by 3 bases and J by 2 bases, with 16 bases left in between.

The chain couples TRBV19 to TRBJ2-1, with 9 bases identical to TRBD2. This CDR3 has 15 amino acids. CDR1 LNHDA and CDR2 SQIVND come from the germline V gene (reference sequence). V lost 6 bases and J lost 3; bases outside the gene matches: 6. The CDR3 region has the DNA TGTGCCAGTAGCCCCGGGACTAGCAACTACAATGAGCAGTTCTTC. It codes for CASSPGTSNYNEQFF. Drawing the rest from reference TRBV19 and TRBJ2-1, the complete variable domain is DGGITQSPKYLFRKEGQNVTLSCEQNLNHDAMYWYRQDPGQGLRLIYYSQIVNDFQKGDIAEGYSVSREKKESFPLTVTSAQKNPTAFYLCASSPGTSNYNEQFFGPGTRLTVL.

The chain is built from TRBV14 and TRBJ2-2, with 7 bases that match TRBD1. This CDR3 is 16 amino acids long. Unmatched junction bases numbered 5, after V lost 0 bases and J lost 4 bases. Germline CDR1 is SGHDN and CDR2 is FVKESK. The CDR3 spells CASSQDWGQPTGELFF. CDR3 bases: TGTGCCAGCAGCCAAGATTGGGGACAGCCCACCGGGGAGCTGTTTTTT.

V gene TRBV19 combines with J gene TRBJ1-1; TRBD1 might be the D (6 bases). Germline CDR1 reads LNHDA; CDR2 reads SQIVND (reference sequence). The V end was cut by 7 bases, the J end by 2 bases, with 11 bases between. This CDR3 has 13 residues. The CDR3 sequence is CASTWTANTEAFF. CDR3 DNA: TGTGCCAGTACCTGGACAGCAAACACTGAAGCTTTCTTT.

The chain has TRBV9 and TRBJ2-4; 10 positions agree with TRBD2. The CDR3 covers 18 residues. Trimming took 4 bases from V and 3 from J; bases not matched to a gene: 13. Germline CDR1 SGDLS, CDR2 YYNGEE. This CDR3 reads CASSPSGGASRGKNIQYF. The CDR3 DNA reads TGTGCCAGCAGCCCCAGCGGGGGGGCATCAAGGGGCAAAAACATTCAGTACTTC.

The chain joins TRBV4-1 to TRBJ2-3, with TRBD2 identical over 14 bases. V dropped 3 bases and J dropped 4; count of bases not matched to a gene: 0. CDR1 is MGHRA, CDR2 YSYEKL, per germline. This CDR3 is 15 amino acids long. CDR3 region: CASSQTSGRADTQYF. CDR3 bases: TGCGCCAGCAGCCAGACTAGCGGGAGGGCAGATACGCAGTATTTT.

The genes are TRBV5-1 and TRBJ2-2, with D possibly matching TRBD1 (6 bases). Germline V gene lookup returns CDR1 SGHRS and CDR2 YFSETQ. This CDR3 is 16 amino acids long. V was clipped by 1 base and J by 0 bases, with 10 bases between them. Here the CDR3 DNA reads TGCGCCAGCAGCTTGCAGGGGTACGCGAACACCGGGGAGCTGTTTTTT. Its protein is CASSLQGYANTGELFF.

This chain joins TRBV5-4 and TRBJ2-1, with D perhaps assigned TRBD1 or TRBD2 (6 bases each). The CDR3 runs to 15 residues. V dropped 0 bases and J dropped 4 bases, with 11 bases sitting between them. Germline values: CDR1 SGHNT, CDR2 YYREEE (reference sequence). CDR3 residues: CASSLDGGPYNEQFF. Written as DNA, the CDR3 is TGTGCCAGCAGCTTGGACGGGGGCCCATACAATGAGCAGTTCTTC.

The chain employs TRBV4-1 and TRBJ1-1; 7 nucleotides line up with TRBD1. CDR3 length: 14 residues. CDR1 and CDR2 from the germline V gene are MGHRA and YSYEKL. Germline trimming cut 4 bases from V and 5 bases from J; bases unmatched to any gene: 7. The CDR3 spells CASSRQGRETEAFF. DNA of the CDR3: TGCGCCAGCAGCCGACAGGGTCGGGAGACTGAAGCTTTCTTT.

The gene calls are TRBV9 and TRBJ2-3, with 14 bases lining up with TRBD2. With V trimmed by 1 base and J by 4 bases, 5 bases remained unmatched. Germline V gene lookup returns CDR1 SGDLS and CDR2 YYNGEE. This CDR3 comprises 17 residues. The CDR3, as DNA: TGTGCCAGCAGCGTAACCCGGACTAGCGGGAGGTCAGATACGCAGTATTTT. It translates to CASSVTRTSGRSDTQYF.

The chain carries TRBV27 and TRBJ1-1; D gene ambiguous. The CDR3 runs to 14 residues. Germline CDR1 MNHEY, CDR2 SMNVEV (reference sequence). The V end lost 0 bases, the J end lost 1 base, and 6 bases lay between the germline ends. CDR3 in DNA: TGTGCCAGCAGTTTATCGTCTGCGAACACTGAAGCTTTCTTT. Its protein product is CASSLSSANTEAFF.

The chain carries TRBV6-6 and TRBJ1-5; 8 positions agree with TRBD1. The CDR3 loop spans 15 amino acids. V was pared by 4 bases and J by 0 bases, with 2 bases of the junction left unmatched. From germline, CDR1 is MNHNY and CDR2 SVGAGI (reference sequence). In DNA form, the CDR3 reads TGTGCCAGCAGTTGGACAGGGAATAGCAATCAGCCCCAGCATTTT. This sequence encodes CASSWTGNSNQPQHF.

The V and J genes are TRBV6-6 and TRBJ2-7, with 9 bases lining up with TRBD1. Germline values: CDR1 MNHNY, CDR2 SVGAGI (reference sequence). The CDR3 is made up of 15 amino acids. Trimming cost V 2 bases and J 2 bases; bases outside gene matches: 4. The CDR3 sequence: CASSYDGQGTYEQYF. CDR3 sequence (DNA): TGTGCCAGCAGTTACGATGGACAGGGGACCTACGAGCAGTACTTC.

The chain has TRBV18 and TRBJ2-7; 7 bases line up with TRBD2. Unmatched junction bases numbered 9, after V lost 2 bases and J lost 2 bases. The CDR3 covers 16 residues. The germline CDR1 and CDR2 sequences are KGHSH and LQKENI. CDR3 protein: CASSPGGGLDAYEQYF. The CDR3 DNA reads TGTGCCAGCTCACCAGGTGGTGGACTAGACGCCTACGAGCAGTACTTC.

V usage is TRBV7-3 and J usage is TRBJ1-2; D ambiguous. Trimming removed 5 bases at V and 7 bases at J, with 8 bases between. CDR3 length: 11 amino acids. Germline-derived CDR1 and CDR2 are SGHTA and FQGTGA. CDR3 residues: CASSADSGYTF. The CDR3 nucleotides are TGTGCCAGCAGCGCGGACTCTGGCTACACCTTC.

V gene TRBV9 combines with J gene TRBJ2-5; 9 bases align to TRBD2. This CDR3 has 18 residues. V dropped 0 bases and J dropped 5; count of bases not matched to a gene: 14. Germline CDR1 and CDR2: SGDLS and YYNGEE. As DNA, the CDR3 is TGTGCCAGCAGCGTAGACCCCTCTTTAGCGGGAGAGGGCGAGACCCAGTACTTC. It specifies CASSVDPSLAGEGETQYF.

The chain joins TRBV2 to TRBJ2-5; TRBD2 aligns across 7 bases. The J call is uncertain, as TRBJ2-7 better fits the DNA end. The CDR3 contains 13 residues. Looked up from germline, CDR1 is SNHLY and CDR2 is FYNNEI. Written as DNA, the CDR3 is TGTGCCAGCCGGCGGAGCGGGACCTACGAGCAGTACTTC. Translated, it gives CASRRSGTYEQYF.

The chain combines TRBV20-1 with TRBJ1-2; D unresolved. Germline-derived CDR1 and CDR2 are DFQATT and SNEGSKA (reference sequence). The CDR3 runs to 9 residues. V was pared by 7 bases and J by 8 bases, with 8 bases between. The CDR3 DNA sequence: TGCAGTGTAGAAGAGGGCTACACCTTC. It yields the protein CSVEEGYTF.

This clone was picked up one time. The chain has TRBV18 and TRBJ2-2; no reliable D call. The germline gives CDR1 KGHSH, CDR2 LQKENI. The ends were cut back, 1 base at V and 4 bases at J, with 4 bases in the middle. The CDR3 is 13 amino acids. The CDR3 nucleotides are TGTGCCAGCTCACCACGATTCACCGGGGAGCTGTTTTTT. This codes for CASSPRFTGELFF.

V is TRBV7-2 and J is TRBJ2-1; 12 bases are a match to TRBD2. The CDR3 loop spans 14 amino acids. Looked up from germline, CDR1 is SGHTA and CDR2 is FQGNSA. V lost 1 base, J lost 15 bases, and 7 bases stayed unmatched. CDR3 sequence: CASSLVLAGGPRFF. In DNA form, the CDR3 reads TGTGCCAGCAGCTTAGTTCTAGCGGGAGGGCCTCGGTTCTTC.

This chain links TRBV5-1 with TRBJ2-1; a weak D match, TRBD1 (7 bases). This CDR3 has 15 residues. Germline assignment: CDR1 SGHRS and CDR2 YFSETQ. Trimming left V 4 bases short and J 7 bases short, with 18 bases between. The chain's CDR3 is CASSTRTGGRNEQFF. In DNA form, the CDR3 reads TGCGCCAGCAGCACCCGGACAGGAGGGAGGAATGAGCAGTTCTTC.

The chain recombines TRBV25-1 with TRBJ2-4, with D hard to call. The germline gives CDR1 MGHDK, CDR2 SYGVNS. The germline V and J ends were trimmed by 2 bases and 0 bases, with 14 bases remaining between them. CDR3 length: 17 residues. In DNA, the CDR3 is TGTGCCAGCAGTGAAACGGGTACGGTCTTAGCCAAAAACATTCAGTACTTC. This codes for CASSETGTVLAKNIQYF.

The J gene is TRBJ1-1, the V gene TRBV6-5; a weak D match, TRBD1 (6 bases). Germline V gene data show CDR1 as MNHEY and CDR2 as SVGAGI. Trimming removed 5 bases at V and 4 bases at J, with 14 bases between. The CDR3 length is 14 residues. The CDR3 loop reads CASSTKGRGTEAFF. CDR3 DNA sequence: TGTGCCAGCAGTACCAAGGGCAGGGGCACTGAAGCTTTCTTT.

This chain uses TRBV5-1 with TRBJ1-1; 10 nucleotides align to TRBD1. Germline V gene lookup returns CDR1 SGHRS and CDR2 YFSETQ. There are 15 residues in the CDR3. The junction had 6 bases not matched to a gene; V was cut back by 4 bases and J by 3 bases. CDR3 loop: CASSPTGQGYTEAFF. In DNA form, the CDR3 reads TGCGCCAGCAGCCCGACGGGACAGGGGTACACTGAAGCTTTCTTT. The variable domain in full, completed from reference TRBV5-1 and TRBJ1-1, reads KAGVTQTPRYLIKTRGQQVTLSCSPISGHRSVSWYQQTPGQGLQFLFEYFSETQRNKGNFPGRFSGRQFSNSRSEMNVSTLELGDSALYLCASSPTGQGYTEAFFGQGTRLTVV.

On this clone itself: At one boundary the junction diverges from the germline segment, which might be a read error. Other nucleotide sequences in the sample specify the same CDR3. J is TRBJ1-1 and V is TRBV27, with TRBD1 matching over 7 bases. Germline V gene sequence: CDR1 MNHEY, CDR2 SMNVEV (reference sequence). The CDR3 has 13 residues. The CDR3 spells CASRLLQGTEAFF. Written as DNA, the CDR3 is TGTGCCAGCAGATTATTACAGGGGACTGAAGCTTTCTTT.

Here the CDR3 reads CASRRAGANEQFF. CDR3 bases: TGTGCCTCACGCAGGGCGGGGGCCAATGAGCAGTTCTTC. V usage is TRBV11-2 and J usage is TRBJ2-1; D might be TRBD2 (7 bases). The germline CDR1 and CDR2 sequences are SGHAT and FQNNGV. CDR3 length: 13 amino acids. With 11 bases removed from V and 6 bases from J, the gap between germline ends came to 17 bases.

The chain joins TRBV6-4 to TRBJ1-5; unclear D gene. The V gene's germline CDR1 is MRHNA and CDR2 SNTAGT. The CDR3 loop spans 13 amino acids. Trimming took 5 bases from V and 4 from J, leaving 9 bases between them. CDR3 sequence: CASSKTVNQPQHF. For the CDR3, the DNA is TGTGCCAGCAGTAAGACTGTTAATCAGCCCCAGCATTTT.

This clone came up once. The genes are TRBV5-8 and TRBJ2-3, with 10 bases fitting TRBD2. This CDR3 region has 15 residues. V dropped 5 bases and J dropped 2; count of bases not matched to a gene: 5. Germline V gives CDR1 SGHTS, CDR2 YDEGEE. The CDR3 DNA reads TGTGCCAGCAGACAAGGACTAGCGGCCACAGATACGCAGTATTTT. As protein: CASRQGLAATDTQYF. The full variable domain, its missing parts supplied by reference TRBV5-8 and TRBJ2-3, is EAGVTQSPTHLIKTRGQQATLRCSPISGHTSVYWYQQALGLGLQFLLWYDEGEERNRGNFPPRFSGRQFPNYSSELNVNALELEDSALYLCASRQGLAATDTQYFGPGTRLTVL.

V and J are TRBV27 and TRBJ2-6; the D gene could be TRBD1 or TRBD2 (7 bases each). The germline CDR1 and CDR2 sequences are MNHEY and SMNVEV (reference sequence). The length of the CDR3 is 14 residues. The V gene lost 11 bases and the J gene lost 2 bases, with 13 bases spanning the gap. In DNA, the CDR3 is TGTGCCTCAGGGGGGGGCGCTGGGGCCAACGTCCTGACTTTC. This codes for CASGGGAGANVLTF.

The chain carries TRBV5-5 and TRBJ1-1; 7 bases fit TRBD1. This CDR3 region has 16 residues. Germline CDR1 and CDR2: SGHKS and YYEKEE (reference sequence). V lost 3 bases and J lost 0; bases outside the gene matches: 8. The CDR3 sequence: CASSSPTGTMNTEAFF. The CDR3 DNA sequence: TGTGCCAGCAGCTCCCCGACAGGGACTATGAACACTGAAGCTTTCTTT. Together with reference TRBV5-5 and TRBJ1-1, the CDR3 gives the full variable domain: DAGVTQSPTHLIKTRGQQVTLRCSPISGHKSVSWYQQVLGQGPQFIFQYYEKEERGRGNFPDRFSARQFPNYSSELNVNALLLGDSALYLCASSSPTGTMNTEAFFGQGTRLTVV.